Described below is a single TCR beta chain sequence and its context. This clone has only one observation. It lacks a known antigen. Base qualities are missing; no much larger clone stands one base away. Based on the germline V gene (reference sequence), the CDR1 and CDR2 sequences are LNHNV and YYDKDF. A distance of 16 bases separates the germline ends of V and J, which lose 5 bases and 9 bases respectively. The CDR3 sequence holds 13 residues, the cysteine and phenylalanine included. Solely the CDR3 DNA is kept, with 39 bases framed from the first base. In total, 666 healthy bone marrow donors made up the cohort. At the time of sampling, all cohort members were nominally healthy, though unrecorded immune exposures were likely present. The donor tested CMV seronegative and was one of the 352 seronegative cohort members. Every donor gave a peripheral blood sample, and the peripheral blood mononuclear cells from that sample were used for TCR beta sequencing. Genomic DNA was extracted from the blood cell samples with the Qiagen DNeasy Blood Extraction Kit.

Libraries were made using the immunoSEQ multiplex PCR assay. For the multiplex PCR, a mixture combining 60 forward primers for TCR Vbeta segments and 13 reverse primers for TCR Jbeta segments was used. A multiplex PCR assay on genomic DNA amplified the CDR3 region of rearranged TCR beta genes. Amplified TCR beta libraries were sequenced as 87-base-pair reads on the Illumina HiSeq System. Concerning the study's data processing: Across the 500 to 700 repertoires, a later analysis counted some 80 million unique TCR beta chains, some 11 million of which were shared by at least two donors. Raw reads were error-corrected and collapsed into unique sequences with a nearest-neighbor algorithm that merged closely related sequences to remove PCR and sequencing errors. Alignment of CDR3 sequences to IMGT reference sequences was used to assign V, D and J gene segments. For a sequence to be retained, at least a six-nucleotide match to both a V gene segment and a J gene segment was required. A rearrangement was called productive if the CDR3 had no stop codons and remained in frame with V and J, and every other rearrangement was called non-productive. CDR3 was defined according to IMGT convention as the region running from the second conserved V-encoded cysteine to the conserved J-encoded phenylalanine. The earlier analysis of around 640 of the donors excluded sequences that lacked an unambiguous match to a single V gene segment. In an earlier analysis of approximately 590 of the donors, V segments were called functional above 56.7% productive rearrangements and were called segregating when the between-donor standard deviation exceeded 5%. A statistical classification framework was built for diagnosing cytomegalovirus status from the catalog of TCR beta chain sequences. V and J gene assignment, in a later analysis, came from comparing TCR nucleotide sequences with IMGT/GENE-DB human TR gene sequences. The TCRdist pipeline was used in a later analysis to assign CDR3 sequences and most-parsimonious VDJ recombination scenarios. In a later analysis, each TCR beta chain was defined by its CDR3 amino acid sequence together with its V-gene family, and reads lacking a unique V-gene family were excluded. To address suspected cross-contamination and a sequencing artifact, a later analysis removed 450 to 700 highly shared, low-generation-probability nucleotide sequences. In a later analysis, a clonal expansion index for each public chain was calculated from normalized within-repertoire ranks of inferred template counts. In a later analysis, generation probabilities were computed with a VDJ recombination model fitted to out-of-frame rearrangements, and the resulting probabilities were checked against IGoR. In a later analysis, hypergeometric tests were used to score TCR-TCR, TCR-HLA and TCR-CMV co-occurrence, with a repertoire-size bias correction applied to TCR pairs. To estimate false discovery rates, a later analysis permuted the HLA or CMV assignments 20 times. In a later analysis, co-occurring TCRs were grouped using DBSCAN, and TCRdist sequence similarity was added for clustering within HLA-allele-positive subsets. Co-occurrence clustering excluded repertoires with fewer than 30,000 or more than 120,000 public chains, plus five with anomalous nucleotide sharing. Held by TCRdb, this immuneACCESS table contains in-frame sequences only and omits some clones. Under half of the omission traces to an unresolved V gene where checked; the cause of the rest is unknown. V, J and clone size are those of that table, while D and trimming were read from the DNA. The table for this sample lists about 86,000 clones; just over 70% of them were counted only once. Under 8.5% of the sample rests with the top ten.

These data are taken from a study of cytomegalovirus exposure and HLA in healthy donors (dated by TCRdb to about 2017). At the level of the whole study: An earlier analysis of approximately 590 of the donors reported roughly 270 Gb of sequence data and 120 million or so unique TCR beta sequences from some 180 million T cells. Typing coverage varied by locus: roughly 620-640 donors for A, B, C, DRB1 and DQB1; under 550 for DQA1; more than 600 for DPA1; around 450 for DPB1. Genome-wide SNP genotypes for about 65% of the 666 donors were used in a later genetic analysis, which treated that subset as a discovery cohort. In the later analysis, no new phenotypic data were used to find candidate immune exposures; instead, reliance was placed on TCR beta sequences and their occurrence across donors. Class I and class II HLA loci were covered by the typing at four-digit resolution. On average, 235,054 unique TCR beta nucleotide sequences were sequenced per donor among a few hundred genotyped donors of the cohort, with 15% to 20% of those sequences being non-productive. Using immunosequencing, the study profiled T cell repertoires from around 670 subjects and related those repertoires to cytomegalovirus serostatus. Alongside the repertoire data, information on donor age, sex, ethnicity and CMV serostatus was compiled. The study combined high-throughput TCR immunosequencing, statistical association of individual TCRs with disease status, and machine learning to predict cytomegalovirus infection status. A later analysis re-examined previously published TCR beta repertoires from roughly 650 donors and added high-resolution HLA genotyping to investigate patterns of TCR occurrence. A few DR-DQ haplotypes were handled as single units for association and clustering because linkage in the cohort was strong. Along with the approximately 600-subject first cohort, a separate validation cohort of over 90 different subjects was used. The genetic ancestry cluster associated with self-reported Caucasian donors included roughly 84% of the approximately 400 genotyped donors. The aim of the study was to test whether cataloging public T cell receptors could identify signatures of past pathogen exposure. Approximately 330 gigabases of sequencing data and around 85 million unique TCR sequences made up an early release that covered some 640 HLA-typed donors. To decide whether each TCR beta V gene segment behaved as functional or pseudogenic, an earlier analysis of nearly 600 of the donors relied on high-throughput TCR beta sequencing. All discovery cohort repertoires had been generated on a single sequencing platform. On the study overall, not on this receptor specifically: In the study, approximately 160 TCR beta chains were listed as associated with cytomegalovirus. Broadly in line with IMGT annotations, most TCR beta V segments showed up in productive rearrangements about 90% or about 30% of the time in an earlier analysis of approximately 640 of the donors. A later analysis found that most CMV-associated TCR beta chains appeared HLA-restricted, with HLA associations seemingly driven largely by CMV exposure. Linkage disequilibrium might explain the correlated functional status among segregating V segments, but an unknown experimental factor could not be excluded. Strong co-occurrence of HLA alleles, especially DR and DQ, made assigning TCR associations to individual alleles difficult. A cluster of highly shared sequence variants was judged likely to be a technical artifact of the sequencing pipeline. Some IMGT-functional V segments, including TRBV6-2 and TRBV6-3, could not be distinguished by the 87-base-pair reads and were therefore excluded. In vitro tests confirmed that a few of the cytomegalovirus-associated TCR beta chains recognize cytomegalovirus antigens. The earlier analysis of nearly 600 of the donors excluded around 17 rarely observed V segments, including chromosome 9 orphons, because counts were too low. A later analysis associated around 16,000 TCR beta sequences with specific HLA alleles at a false discovery rate of 0.05. In both the original and validation cohorts, the classifier was reported to diagnose cytomegalovirus status with high specificity and sensitivity. It was suggested by the authors that the approach could potentially be generalized to other disease states and immunological phenotypes. For the cohort, immune exposure information was limited to CMV serostatus. According to a later genetic analysis, donors in an Asian-associated ancestry cluster had fewer N-insertions in productive TCRs than the roughly 660-donor mean. In a later analysis, the rate of TCR association differed among HLA loci, with DRB1 alleles having the most associated TCRs and HLA-C alleles having the fewest. A further reported finding was that TCR beta sequences accurately predicted the HLA-A and HLA-B alleles for most subjects in the first cohort. A later genetic analysis associated a missense DCLRE1C variant with V-gene and J-gene trimming of TCR beta chains, and an independent cohort replicated the association. Most TCR sequences were observed very rarely across donors, whereas some public TCRs were present in many individuals. In a later analysis, HLA-associated TCR beta chains showed more clonal expansion and lower generation probabilities than non-associated chains that were equally common. The presence/absence analyses assumed that sequencing depth was roughly uniform across donors, and that assumption may not be true. According to a later analysis, parvovirus B19, influenza, CMV and Epstein-Barr virus appeared linked to several top co-occurrence clusters. This cohort had only TCR beta chains sequenced, and the lack of alpha or paired-chain data limited which features could be detected. HLA typing was unavailable for some donors at each locus, so association tests used only the typed subset.

The sample taken for sequencing was PBMCs. The V and J segments used are TRBV15 and TRBJ2-5; TRBD1 is a possible D gene, resting on 5 matching bases. The sequence was collected from a man between 60 and 75 years old in good health and CMV-seronegative. CDR3 loop: CATSGQRQSPQYF. The DNA is TGTGCCACCAGCGGTCAACGACAGAGCCCCCAGTACTTC.